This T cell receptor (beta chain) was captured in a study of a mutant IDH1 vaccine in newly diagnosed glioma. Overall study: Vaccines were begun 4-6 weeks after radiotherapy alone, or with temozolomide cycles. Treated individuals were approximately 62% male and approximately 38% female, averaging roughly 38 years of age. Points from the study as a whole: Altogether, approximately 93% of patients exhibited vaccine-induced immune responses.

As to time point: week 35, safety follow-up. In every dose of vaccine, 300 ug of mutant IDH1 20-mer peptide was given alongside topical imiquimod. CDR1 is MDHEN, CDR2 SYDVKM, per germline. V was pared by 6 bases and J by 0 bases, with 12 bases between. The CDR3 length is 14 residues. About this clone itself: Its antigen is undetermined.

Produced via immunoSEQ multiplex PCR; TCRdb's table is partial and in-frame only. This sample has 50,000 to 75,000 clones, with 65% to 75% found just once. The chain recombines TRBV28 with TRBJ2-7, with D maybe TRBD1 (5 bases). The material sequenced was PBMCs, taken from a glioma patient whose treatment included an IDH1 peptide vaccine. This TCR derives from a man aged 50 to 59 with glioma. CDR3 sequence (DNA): TGTGCCAGCAGGAATCACAGGTTCTCCTACGAGCAGTACTTC. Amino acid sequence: CASRNHRFSYEQYF.